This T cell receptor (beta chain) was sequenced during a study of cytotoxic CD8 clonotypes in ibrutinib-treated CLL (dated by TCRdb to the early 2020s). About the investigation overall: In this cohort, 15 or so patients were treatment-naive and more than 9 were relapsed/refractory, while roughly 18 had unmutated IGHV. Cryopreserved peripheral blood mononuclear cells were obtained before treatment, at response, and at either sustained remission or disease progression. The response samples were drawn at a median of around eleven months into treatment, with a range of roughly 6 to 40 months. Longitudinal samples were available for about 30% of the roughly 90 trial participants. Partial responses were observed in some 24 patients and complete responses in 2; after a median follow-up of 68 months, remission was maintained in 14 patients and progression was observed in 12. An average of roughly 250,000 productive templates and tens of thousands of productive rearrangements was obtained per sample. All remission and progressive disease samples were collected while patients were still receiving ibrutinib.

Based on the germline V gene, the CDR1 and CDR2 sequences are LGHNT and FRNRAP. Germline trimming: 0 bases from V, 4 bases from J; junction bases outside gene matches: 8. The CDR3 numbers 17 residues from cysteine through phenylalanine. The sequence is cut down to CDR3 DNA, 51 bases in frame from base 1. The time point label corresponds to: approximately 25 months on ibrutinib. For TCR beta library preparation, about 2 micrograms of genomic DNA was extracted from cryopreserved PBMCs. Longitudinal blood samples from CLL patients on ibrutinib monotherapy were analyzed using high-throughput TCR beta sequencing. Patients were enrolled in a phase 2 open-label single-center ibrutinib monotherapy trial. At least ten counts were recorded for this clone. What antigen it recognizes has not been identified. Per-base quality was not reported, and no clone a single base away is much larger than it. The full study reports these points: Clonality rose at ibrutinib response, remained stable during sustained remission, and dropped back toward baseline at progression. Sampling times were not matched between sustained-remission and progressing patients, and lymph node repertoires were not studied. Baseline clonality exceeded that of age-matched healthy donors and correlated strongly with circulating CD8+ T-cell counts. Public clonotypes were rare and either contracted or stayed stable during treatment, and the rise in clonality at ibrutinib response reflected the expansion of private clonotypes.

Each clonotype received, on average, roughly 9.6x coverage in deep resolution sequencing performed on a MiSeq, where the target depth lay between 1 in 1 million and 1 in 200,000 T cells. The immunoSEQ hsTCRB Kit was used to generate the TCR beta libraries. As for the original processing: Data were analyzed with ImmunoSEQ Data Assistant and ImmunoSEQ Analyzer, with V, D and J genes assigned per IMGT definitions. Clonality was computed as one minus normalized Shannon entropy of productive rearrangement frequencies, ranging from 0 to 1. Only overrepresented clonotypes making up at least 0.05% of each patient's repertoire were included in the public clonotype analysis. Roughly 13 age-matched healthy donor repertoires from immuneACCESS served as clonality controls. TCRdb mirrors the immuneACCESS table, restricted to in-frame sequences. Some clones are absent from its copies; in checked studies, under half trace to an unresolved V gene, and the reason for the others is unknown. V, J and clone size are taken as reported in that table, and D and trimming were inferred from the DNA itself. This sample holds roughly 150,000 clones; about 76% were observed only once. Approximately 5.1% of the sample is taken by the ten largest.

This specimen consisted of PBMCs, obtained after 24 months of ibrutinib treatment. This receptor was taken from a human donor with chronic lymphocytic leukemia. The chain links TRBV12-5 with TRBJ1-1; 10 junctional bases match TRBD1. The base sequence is TGTGCTAGTGGTTTGGTACGCTTGGGACAGGGGTTCACTGAAGCTTTCTTT. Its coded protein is CASGLVRLGQGFTEAFF.